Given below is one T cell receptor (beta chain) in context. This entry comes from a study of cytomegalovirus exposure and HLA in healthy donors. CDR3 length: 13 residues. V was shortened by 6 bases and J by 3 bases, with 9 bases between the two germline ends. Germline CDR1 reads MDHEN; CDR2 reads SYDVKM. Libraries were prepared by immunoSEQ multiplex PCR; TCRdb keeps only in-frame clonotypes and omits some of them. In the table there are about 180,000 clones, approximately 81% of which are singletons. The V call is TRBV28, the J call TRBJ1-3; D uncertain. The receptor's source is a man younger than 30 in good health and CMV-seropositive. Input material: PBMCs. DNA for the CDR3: TGTGCCAGCAGAATGACAAGTGGAAACACCATATATTTT. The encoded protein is CASRMTSGNTIYF. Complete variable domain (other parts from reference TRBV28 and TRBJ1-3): DVKVTQSSRYLVKRTGEKVFLECVQDMDHENMFWYRQDPGLGLRLIYFSYDVKMKEKGDIPEGYSVSREKKERFSLILESASTNQTSMYLCASRMTSGNTIYFGEGSWLTVV.